This T cell receptor (beta chain) was captured in a study of T cell repertoires in cytomegalovirus infection (dated by TCRdb to the late 2010s). As for the study more broadly: The peptide stimulations were aimed at well-studied HLA-B-restricted epitopes as well as recently identified HLA-C-restricted CMV epitopes, whose presentation resists viral immunomodulation. The HLA type of each donor mattered for the analysis, because public TCR beta signatures pointed to carriage of CMV infection along with the matching HLA type. What the work shows at the level of the full study, not this receptor alone: The ex vivo response was dominated by HLA-C-restricted CMV-specific TCR beta clonotypes, which also provided the single most frequent clonotype in two of eight donors. In both this cohort and an independent roughly 350-donor cohort, the cumulative frequency of public TCR beta family members distinguished carriers of CMV infection plus the relevant HLA type.

This specimen's treatment or condition label, interpreted: in vitro stimulation with specific CMV peptide epitopes to enrich CMV-specific T cells. The instrument was an Illumina HiSeq 1500. TCRdb redid the processing of the public reads, applying fastp at Q25 and MiXCR, and retained in-frame beta chains. CDR3 protein duplicates are merged, each entry listing the most common genes and DNA. The sample contains just over 450,000 distinct CDR3 sequences, about 39% of them found a single time. Around 45% of the sample lies in the top ten. Worth noting for this clonotype: The antigen it binds to is not known. Base qualities are not at hand, and no much larger clone is one base apart.

Inclusive of the bounding cysteine and phenylalanine, the CDR3 is 16 residues long. The read is trimmed to its CDR3 DNA, 48 bases read in frame from base 1. Based on the germline V gene, the CDR1 and CDR2 sequences are ENHRY and SYGVKD. V was cut back by 4 bases and J by 3 bases, leaving a gap of 18 bases between them. The source of this sequence is a human donor in good health (CMV status not recorded). Some clones in this sample may be carry-over from other donors' samples. In this chain, TRBV10-3 is recombined with TRBJ1-2; TRBD1 is a possible D gene, resting on 5 matching bases. Specimen: cultured PBMCs, collected from culture after CMV antigen stimulation. The DNA is TGTGCCATCAGTGGTCGGGGCGGGCGAAACTACTATGGCTACACCTTC. Translated, this is CAISGRGGRNYYGYTF.